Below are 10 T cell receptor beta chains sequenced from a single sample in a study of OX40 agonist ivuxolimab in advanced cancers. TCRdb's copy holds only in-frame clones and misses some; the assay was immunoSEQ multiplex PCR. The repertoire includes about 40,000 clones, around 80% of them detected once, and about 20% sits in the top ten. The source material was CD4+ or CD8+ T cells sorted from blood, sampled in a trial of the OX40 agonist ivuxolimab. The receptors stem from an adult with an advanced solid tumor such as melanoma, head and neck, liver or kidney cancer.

The CDR3 protein is CASSLSTLTNNEQFF. In nucleotides, the CDR3 is TGTGCCAGCAGTTTATCGACCTTGACAAACAATGAGCAGTTCTTC. The J gene is TRBJ2-1, the V gene TRBV28, with unresolved D. V lost 1 base and J 5 bases, leaving 12 bases between the germline ends. Germline CDR1 is MDHEN and CDR2 is SYDVKM. The CDR3 spans 15 residues. The whole variable domain, remainder taken from reference TRBV28 and TRBJ2-1, is DVKVTQSSRYLVKRTGEKVFLECVQDMDHENMFWYRQDPGLGLRLIYFSYDVKMKEKGDIPEGYSVSREKKERFSLILESASTNQTSMYLCASSLSTLTNNEQFFGPGTRLTVL.

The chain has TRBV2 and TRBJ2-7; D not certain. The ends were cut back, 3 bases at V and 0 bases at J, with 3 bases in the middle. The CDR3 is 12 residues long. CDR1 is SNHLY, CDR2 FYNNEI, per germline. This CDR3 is CASSDPSYEQYF. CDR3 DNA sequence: TGTGCCAGCAGTGACCCCTCCTACGAGCAGTACTTC.

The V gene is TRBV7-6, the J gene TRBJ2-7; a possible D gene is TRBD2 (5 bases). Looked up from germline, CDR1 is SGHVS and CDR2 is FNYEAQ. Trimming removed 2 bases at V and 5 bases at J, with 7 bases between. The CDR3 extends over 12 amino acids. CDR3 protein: CASSLRENEQYF. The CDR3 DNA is TGTGCCAGCAGCTTAAGGGAGAACGAGCAGTACTTC.

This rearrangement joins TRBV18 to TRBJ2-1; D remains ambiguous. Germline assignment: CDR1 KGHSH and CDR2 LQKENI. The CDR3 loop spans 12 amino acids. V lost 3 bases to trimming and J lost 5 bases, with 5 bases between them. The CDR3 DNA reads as TGTGCCAGCTCACCCTTCAACAATGAGCAGTTCTTC. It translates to CASSPFNNEQFF.

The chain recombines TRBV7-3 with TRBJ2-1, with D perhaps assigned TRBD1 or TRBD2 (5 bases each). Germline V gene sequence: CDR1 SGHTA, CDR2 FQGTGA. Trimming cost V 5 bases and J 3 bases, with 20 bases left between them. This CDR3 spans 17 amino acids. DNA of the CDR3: TGTGCCAGCAGCCCCACAAATGAGGGGAAACTCTACAATGAGCAGTTCTTC. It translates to CASSPTNEGKLYNEQFF.

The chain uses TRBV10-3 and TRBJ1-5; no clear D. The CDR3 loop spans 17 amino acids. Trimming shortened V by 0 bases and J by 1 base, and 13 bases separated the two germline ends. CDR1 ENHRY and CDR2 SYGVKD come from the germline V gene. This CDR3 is CAISESIGLKSNQPQHF. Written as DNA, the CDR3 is TGTGCCATCAGTGAGTCGATTGGATTAAAGAGCAATCAGCCCCAGCATTTT.

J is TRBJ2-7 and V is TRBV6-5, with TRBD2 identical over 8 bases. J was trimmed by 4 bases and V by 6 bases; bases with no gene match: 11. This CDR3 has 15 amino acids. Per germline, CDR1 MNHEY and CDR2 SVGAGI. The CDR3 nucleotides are TGTGCCAGCAGATTAGCCCGGGGGGGACCTTACGAGCAGTACTTC. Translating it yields CASRLARGGPYEQYF.

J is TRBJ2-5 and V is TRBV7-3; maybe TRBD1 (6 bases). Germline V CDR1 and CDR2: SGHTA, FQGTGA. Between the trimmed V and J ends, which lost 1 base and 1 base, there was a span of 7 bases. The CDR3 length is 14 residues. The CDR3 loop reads CASSLRQAQETQYF. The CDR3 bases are TGTGCCAGCAGCTTAAGACAGGCCCAAGAGACCCAGTACTTC.

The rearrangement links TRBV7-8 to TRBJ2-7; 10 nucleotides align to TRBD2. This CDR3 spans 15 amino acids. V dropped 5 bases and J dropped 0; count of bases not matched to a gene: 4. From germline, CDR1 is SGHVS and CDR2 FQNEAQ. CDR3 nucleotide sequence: TGTGCCAGCAGCCGGACTAGCGGAAGCTCCTACGAGCAGTACTTC. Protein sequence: CASSRTSGSSYEQYF.

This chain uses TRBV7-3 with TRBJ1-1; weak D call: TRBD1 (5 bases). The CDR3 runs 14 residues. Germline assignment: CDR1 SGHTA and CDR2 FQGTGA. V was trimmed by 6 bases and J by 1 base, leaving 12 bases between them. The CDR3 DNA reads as TGTGCCAGCAGACAATCCAGGGAGAACACTGAAGCTTTCTTT. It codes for CASRQSRENTEAFF. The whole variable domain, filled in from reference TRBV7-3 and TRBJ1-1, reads GAGVSQTPSNKVTEKGKYVELRCDPISGHTALYWYRQSLGQGPEFLIYFQGTGAADDSGLPNDRFFAVRPEGSVSTLKIQRTERGDSAVYLCASRQSRENTEAFFGQGTRLTVV.